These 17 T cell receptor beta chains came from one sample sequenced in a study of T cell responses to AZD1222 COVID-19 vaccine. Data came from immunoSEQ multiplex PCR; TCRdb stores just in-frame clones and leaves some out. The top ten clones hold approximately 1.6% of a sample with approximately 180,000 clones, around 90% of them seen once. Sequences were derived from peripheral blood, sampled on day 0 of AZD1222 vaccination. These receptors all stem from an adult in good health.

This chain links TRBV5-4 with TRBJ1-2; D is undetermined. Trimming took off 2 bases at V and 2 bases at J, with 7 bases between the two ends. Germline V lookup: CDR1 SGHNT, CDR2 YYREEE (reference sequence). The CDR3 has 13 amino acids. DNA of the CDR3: TGTGCCAGCAGCTTCAAGGGAAACTATGGCTACACCTTC. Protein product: CASSFKGNYGYTF.

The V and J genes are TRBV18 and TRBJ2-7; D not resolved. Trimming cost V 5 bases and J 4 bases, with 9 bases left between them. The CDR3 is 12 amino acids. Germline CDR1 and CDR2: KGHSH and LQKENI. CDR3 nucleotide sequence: TGTGCCAGCTCAGACAAACAATACGAGCAGTACTTC. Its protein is CASSDKQYEQYF.

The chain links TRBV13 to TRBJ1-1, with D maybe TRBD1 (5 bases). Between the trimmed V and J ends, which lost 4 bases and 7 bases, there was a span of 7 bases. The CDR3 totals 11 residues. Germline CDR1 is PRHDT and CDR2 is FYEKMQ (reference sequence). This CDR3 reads CASSSTVEAFF. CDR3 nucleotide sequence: TGTGCCAGCAGCTCGACAGTTGAAGCTTTCTTT.

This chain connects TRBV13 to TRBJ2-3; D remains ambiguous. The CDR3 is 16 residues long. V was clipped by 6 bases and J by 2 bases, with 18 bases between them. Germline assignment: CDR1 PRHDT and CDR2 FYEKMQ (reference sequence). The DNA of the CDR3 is TGTGCCAGCAGTTTTAGACGTGCGGACCTCACAGATACGCAGTATTTT. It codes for CASSFRRADLTDTQYF.

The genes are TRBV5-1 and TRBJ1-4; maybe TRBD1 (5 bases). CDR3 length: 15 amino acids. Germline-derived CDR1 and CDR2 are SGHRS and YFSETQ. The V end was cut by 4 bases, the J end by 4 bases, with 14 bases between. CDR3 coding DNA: TGCGCCAGCAGCGGAACGACAGCCAGTAATGAAAAACTGTTTTTT. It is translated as CASSGTTASNEKLFF.

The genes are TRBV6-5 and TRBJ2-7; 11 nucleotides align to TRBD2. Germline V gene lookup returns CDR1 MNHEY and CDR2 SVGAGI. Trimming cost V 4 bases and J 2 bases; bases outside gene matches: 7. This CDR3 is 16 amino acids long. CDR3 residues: CASSSLASGRTYEQYF. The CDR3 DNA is TGTGCCAGCAGTTCGCTCGCTAGCGGGAGGACCTACGAGCAGTACTTC.

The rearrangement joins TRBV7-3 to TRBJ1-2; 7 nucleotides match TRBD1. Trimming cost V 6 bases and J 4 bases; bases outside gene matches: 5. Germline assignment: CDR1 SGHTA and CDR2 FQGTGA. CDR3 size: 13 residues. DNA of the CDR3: TGTGCCAGCAGTTCGGACAGGTTCTATGGCTACACCTTC. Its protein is CASSSDRFYGYTF.

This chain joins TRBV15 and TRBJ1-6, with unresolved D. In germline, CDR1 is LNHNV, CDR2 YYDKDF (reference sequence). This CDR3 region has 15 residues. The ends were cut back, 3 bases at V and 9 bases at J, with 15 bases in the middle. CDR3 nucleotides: TGTGCCACCAGCAGTCAGTGGGGAAAAGGTTCACCCCTCCACTTT. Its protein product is CATSSQWGKGSPLHF.

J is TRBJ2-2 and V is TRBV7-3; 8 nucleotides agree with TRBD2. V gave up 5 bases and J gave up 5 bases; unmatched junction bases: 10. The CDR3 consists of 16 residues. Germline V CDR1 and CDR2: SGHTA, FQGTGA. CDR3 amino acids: CASSPIASSGTGELFF. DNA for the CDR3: TGTGCCAGCAGCCCGATTGCGTCTAGCGGGACCGGGGAGCTGTTTTTT. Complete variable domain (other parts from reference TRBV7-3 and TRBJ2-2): GAGVSQTPSNKVTEKGKYVELRCDPISGHTALYWYRQSLGQGPEFLIYFQGTGAADDSGLPNDRFFAVRPEGSVSTLKIQRTERGDSAVYLCASSPIASSGTGELFFGEGSRLTVL.

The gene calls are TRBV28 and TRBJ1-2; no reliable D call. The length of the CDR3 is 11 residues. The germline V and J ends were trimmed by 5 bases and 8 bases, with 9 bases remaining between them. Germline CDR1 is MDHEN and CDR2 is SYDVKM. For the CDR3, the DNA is TGTGCCAGCAGTCCGGTTAGCGGCTACACCTTC. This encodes CASSPVSGYTF.

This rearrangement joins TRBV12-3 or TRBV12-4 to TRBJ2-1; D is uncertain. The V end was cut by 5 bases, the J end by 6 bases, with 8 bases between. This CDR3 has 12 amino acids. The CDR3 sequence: CASSPPLNEQFF. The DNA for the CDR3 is TGTGCCAGCAGTCCCCCCCTCAATGAGCAGTTCTTC.

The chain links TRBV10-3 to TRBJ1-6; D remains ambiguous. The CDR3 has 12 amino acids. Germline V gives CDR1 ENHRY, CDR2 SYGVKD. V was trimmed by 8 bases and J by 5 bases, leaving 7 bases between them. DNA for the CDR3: TGTGCCATCTCAGGAGATAATTCACCCCTCCACTTT. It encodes CAISGDNSPLHF.

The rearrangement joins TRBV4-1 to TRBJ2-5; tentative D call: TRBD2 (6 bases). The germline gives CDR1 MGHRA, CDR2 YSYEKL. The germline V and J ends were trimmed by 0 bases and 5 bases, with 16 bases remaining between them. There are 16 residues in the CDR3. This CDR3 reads CASSQEGGNKGETQYF. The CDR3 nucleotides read TGCGCCAGCAGCCAAGAAGGAGGGAATAAGGGGGAGACCCAGTACTTC.

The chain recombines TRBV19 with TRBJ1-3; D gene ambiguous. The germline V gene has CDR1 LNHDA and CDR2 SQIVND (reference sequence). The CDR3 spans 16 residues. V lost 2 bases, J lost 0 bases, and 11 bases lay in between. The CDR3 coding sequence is TGTGCCAGTAGTATATCGAACACCAACTCTGGAAACACCATATATTTT. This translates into CASSISNTNSGNTIYF. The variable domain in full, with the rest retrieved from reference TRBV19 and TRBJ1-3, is DGGITQSPKYLFRKEGQNVTLSCEQNLNHDAMYWYRQDPGQGLRLIYYSQIVNDFQKGDIAEGYSVSREKKESFPLTVTSAQKNPTAFYLCASSISNTNSGNTIYFGEGSWLTVV.

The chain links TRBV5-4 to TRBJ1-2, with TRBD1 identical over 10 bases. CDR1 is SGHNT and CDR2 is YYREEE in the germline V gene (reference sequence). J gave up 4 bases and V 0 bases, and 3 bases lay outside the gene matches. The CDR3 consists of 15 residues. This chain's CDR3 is CASSLEGQGFYGYTF. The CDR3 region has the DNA TGTGCCAGCAGCTTGGAGGGACAGGGGTTCTATGGCTACACCTTC.

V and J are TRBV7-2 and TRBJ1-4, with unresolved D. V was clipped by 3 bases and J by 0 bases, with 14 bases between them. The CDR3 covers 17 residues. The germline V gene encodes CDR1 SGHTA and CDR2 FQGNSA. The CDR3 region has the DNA TGTGCCAGCAGCTTCAGGAGGGCCGGTGCAACTAATGAAAAACTGTTTTTT. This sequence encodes CASSFRRAGATNEKLFF.

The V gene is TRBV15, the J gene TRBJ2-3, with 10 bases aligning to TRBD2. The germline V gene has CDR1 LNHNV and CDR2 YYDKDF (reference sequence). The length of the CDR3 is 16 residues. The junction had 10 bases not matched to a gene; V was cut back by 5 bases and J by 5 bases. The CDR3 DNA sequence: TGTGCCACCAGCGGGACTAGCGTTAAGGCGGGAGATACGCAGTATTTT. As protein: CATSGTSVKAGDTQYF.